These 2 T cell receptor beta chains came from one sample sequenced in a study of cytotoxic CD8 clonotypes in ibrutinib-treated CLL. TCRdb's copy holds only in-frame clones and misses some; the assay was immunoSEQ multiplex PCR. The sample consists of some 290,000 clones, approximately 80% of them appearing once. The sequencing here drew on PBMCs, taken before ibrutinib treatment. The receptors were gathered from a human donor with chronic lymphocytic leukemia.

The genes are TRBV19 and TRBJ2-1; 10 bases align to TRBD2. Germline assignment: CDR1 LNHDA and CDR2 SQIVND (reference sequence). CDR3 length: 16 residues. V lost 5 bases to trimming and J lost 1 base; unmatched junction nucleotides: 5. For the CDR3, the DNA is TGTGCCAGTAGTTCAGGACTAGCGGAATCCTACAATGAGCAGTTCTTC. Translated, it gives CASSSGLAESYNEQFF.

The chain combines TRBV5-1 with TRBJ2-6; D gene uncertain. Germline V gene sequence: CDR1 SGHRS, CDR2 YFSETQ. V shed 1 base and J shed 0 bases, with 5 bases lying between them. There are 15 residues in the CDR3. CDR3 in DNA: TGCGCCAGCAGCTTGTCCCTCTCTGGGGCCAACGTCCTGACTTTC. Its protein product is CASSLSLSGANVLTF.